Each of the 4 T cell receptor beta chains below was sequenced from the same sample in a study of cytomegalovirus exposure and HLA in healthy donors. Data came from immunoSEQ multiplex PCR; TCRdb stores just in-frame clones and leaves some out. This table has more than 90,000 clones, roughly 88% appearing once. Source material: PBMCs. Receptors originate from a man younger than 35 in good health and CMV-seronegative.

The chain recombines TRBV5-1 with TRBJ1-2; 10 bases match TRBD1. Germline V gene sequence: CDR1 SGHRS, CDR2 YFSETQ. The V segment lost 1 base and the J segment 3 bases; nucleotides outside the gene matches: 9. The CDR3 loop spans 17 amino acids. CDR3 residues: CASSLNRATGGDYGYTF. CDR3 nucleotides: TGCGCCAGCAGCTTGAATAGGGCGACAGGGGGCGACTATGGCTACACCTTC.

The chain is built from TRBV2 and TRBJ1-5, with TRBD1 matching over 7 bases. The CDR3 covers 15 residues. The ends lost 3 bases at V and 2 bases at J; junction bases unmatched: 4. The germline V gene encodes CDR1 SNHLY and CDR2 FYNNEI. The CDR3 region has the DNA TGTGCCAGCAGTGAGAACAGGGGCGGCAATCAGCCCCAGCATTTT. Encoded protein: CASSENRGGNQPQHF.

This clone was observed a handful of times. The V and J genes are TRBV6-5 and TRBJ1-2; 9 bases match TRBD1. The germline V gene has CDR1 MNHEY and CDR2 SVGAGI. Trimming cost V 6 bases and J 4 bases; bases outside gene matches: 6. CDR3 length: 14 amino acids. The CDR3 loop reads CASRPQGASYGYTF. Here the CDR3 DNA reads TGTGCCAGCAGACCACAGGGGGCTTCCTATGGCTACACCTTC.

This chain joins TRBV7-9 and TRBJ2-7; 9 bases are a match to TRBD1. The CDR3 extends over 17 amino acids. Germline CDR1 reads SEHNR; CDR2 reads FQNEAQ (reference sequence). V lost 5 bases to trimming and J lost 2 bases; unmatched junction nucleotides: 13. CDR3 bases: TGTGCCAGCAGCGAAAGCTCCGGGACAGGGAACCCCTACGAGCAGTACTTC. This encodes CASSESSGTGNPYEQYF.